A single sample is the source of the 8 T cell receptor beta chains below, sequenced in a study of shared clonotypes between healthy human individuals. Method: immunoSEQ multiplex PCR; TCRdb's copy keeps in-frame clones and lacks some. The sample comprises millions of clones, around 94% of which are singletons, and about 0.13% rests with the top ten. Sequences were obtained from naive CD4+ T cells sorted from blood. Stated subset: CD45RA+ positively selected. These receptors were taken from a man between 18 and 35 years old in good health.

This chain joins TRBV6-1 and TRBJ1-4; no definite D call. Trimming removed 4 bases at V and 5 bases at J, with 5 bases between. Looked up from germline, CDR1 is MNHNS and CDR2 is SASEGT. This CDR3 comprises 12 residues. CDR3 in DNA: TGTGCCAGCAGTGCCCTAAATGAAAAACTGTTTTTT. This codes for CASSALNEKLFF.

The chain uses TRBV6-5 and TRBJ2-7; 8 bases line up with TRBD2. The J segment lost 6 bases and the V segment lost 5 bases, leaving 9 bases of the junction unmatched. The CDR3 is 14 amino acids. Looked up from germline, CDR1 is MNHEY and CDR2 is SVGAGI. The CDR3 DNA reads as TGTGCCAGCAGTATGCGGGGGGCCTCCCTCGAGCAGTACTTC. As protein: CASSMRGASLEQYF.

The chain joins TRBV2 to TRBJ2-5; 10 nucleotides match TRBD2. CDR3 length: 14 residues. J was trimmed by 3 bases and V by 4 bases; bases with no gene match: 2. The germline CDR1 and CDR2 sequences are SNHLY and FYNNEI. DNA for the CDR3: TGTGCCAGCAGTGTTAGCGGGGGGAAAGAGACCCAGTACTTC. Amino acids: CASSVSGGKETQYF.

J is TRBJ2-4 and V is TRBV5-6; either TRBD1 or TRBD2 may supply D (6 bases each). Germline CDR1 and CDR2: SGHDT and YYEEEE. The CDR3 is 13 residues long. V lost 0 bases and J lost 10, with 11 bases in between. DNA for the CDR3: TGTGCCAGCAGCTTGGACAGGGCGGGGATTCAGTACTTC. This translates into CASSLDRAGIQYF.

This clone is a singleton in its sample. V is TRBV19 and J is TRBJ2-4, with D tentatively TRBD2 (7 bases). The ends were cut back, 5 bases at V and 2 bases at J, with 16 bases in the middle. CDR3 size: 16 residues. In germline, CDR1 is LNHDA, CDR2 SQIVND (reference sequence). The CDR3 coding sequence is TGTGCCAGTAGTCCCCGCGACGGGGGGCCCAAAAACATTCAGTACTTC. Amino acid sequence: CASSPRDGGPKNIQYF.

This clone was counted a single time. The chain has TRBV10-1 and TRBJ2-1, with 10 bases fitting TRBD2. CDR1 and CDR2 (germline): WNHNN, SYGVQD (reference sequence). Trimming took 6 bases from V and 2 from J; bases not matched to a gene: 4. The CDR3 is 15 residues long. The DNA for the CDR3 is TGCGCCAGCAGCGATAGCGGGGGGACCTACAATGAGCAGTTCTTC. This gives the protein CASSDSGGTYNEQFF.

The chain employs TRBV7-2 and TRBJ2-2, with 9 bases matching TRBD1. The CDR3 is 15 residues long. V gave up 5 bases and J gave up 4 bases; unmatched junction bases: 5. From germline, CDR1 is SGHTA and CDR2 FQGNSA. DNA for the CDR3: TGTGCCAGCAGCCTACAGGGGGCGTTCACCGGGGAGCTGTTTTTT. This codes for CASSLQGAFTGELFF.

The rearrangement links TRBV10-1 to TRBJ2-3, with a weak D call TRBD2 (6 bases). In germline, CDR1 is WNHNN, CDR2 SYGVQD (reference sequence). The V end was cut by 3 bases, the J end by 7 bases, with 14 bases between. CDR3 size: 14 residues. The DNA for the CDR3 is TGCGCCAGCAGTGACTCTGCGGGAAGGAATACGCAGTATTTT. Protein sequence: CASSDSAGRNTQYF.